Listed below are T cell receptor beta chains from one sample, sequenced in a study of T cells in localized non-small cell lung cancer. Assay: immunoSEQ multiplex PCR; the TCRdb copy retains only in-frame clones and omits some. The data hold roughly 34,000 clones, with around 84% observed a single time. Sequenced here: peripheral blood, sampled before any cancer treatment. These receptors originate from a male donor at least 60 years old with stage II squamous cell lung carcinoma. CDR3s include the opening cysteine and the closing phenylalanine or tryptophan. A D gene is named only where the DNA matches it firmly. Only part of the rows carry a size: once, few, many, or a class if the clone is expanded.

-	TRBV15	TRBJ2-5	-	CATSRDSGVGETQYF	TGTGCCACCAGCAGAGATTCGGGGGTAGGGGAGACCCAGTACTTC
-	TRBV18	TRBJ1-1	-	CASSPTGSNTEAFF	TGTGCCAGCTCACCCACAGGGTCGAACACTGAAGCTTTCTTT
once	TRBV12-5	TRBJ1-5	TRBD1	CASGLGTGKPQHF	TGTGCTAGTGGTTTGGGGACAGGGAAGCCCCAGCATTTT
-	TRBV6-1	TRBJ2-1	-	CASISNEQFF	TGTGCCAGCATTAGTAATGAGCAGTTCTTC
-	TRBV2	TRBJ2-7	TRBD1	CARGRDRGHEQYF	TGTGCCAGAGGCCGGGACAGGGGCCACGAGCAGTACTTC
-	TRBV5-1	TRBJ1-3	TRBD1	CASSSGTVRDTIYF	TGCGCCAGCAGCTCCGGGACAGTACGCGACACCATATATTTT
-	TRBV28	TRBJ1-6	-	CASSLGGSSHNSPLHF	TGTGCCAGCAGTTTAGGCGGAAGCTCCCATAATTCACCCCTCCACTTT
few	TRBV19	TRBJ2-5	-	CASSPSRDPRETQYF	TGTGCCAGTAGTCCCAGCCGGGATCCGCGGGAGACCCAGTACTTC
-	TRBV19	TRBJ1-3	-	CASSISGSELGGSGNTIYF	TGTGCCAGTAGTATTTCCGGCAGCGAGTTGGGAGGCTCTGGAAACACCATATATTTT
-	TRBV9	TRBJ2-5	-	CASTLAGGVGETQYF	TGTGCCAGCACCTTGGCCGGGGGCGTCGGCGAGACCCAGTACTTC
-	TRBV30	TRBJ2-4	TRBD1	CAWSRALGQGASGAKNIQYF	TGTGCCTGGAGTCGAGCCCTGGGACAGGGGGCAAGTGGGGCCAAAAACATTCAGTACTTC
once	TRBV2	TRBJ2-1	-	CASTKRGLSFNEQFF	TGTGCCAGCACTAAAAGGGGTCTGTCGTTTAATGAGCAGTTCTTC
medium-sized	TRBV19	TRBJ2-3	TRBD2	CASSIAAGDRQYF	TGTGCCAGTAGTATAGCGGCGGGGGACCGTCAGTATTTT
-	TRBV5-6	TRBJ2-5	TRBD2	CASSRLTSGQETQYF	TGTGCCAGCAGCCGTCTGACTAGCGGGCAAGAGACCCAGTACTTC
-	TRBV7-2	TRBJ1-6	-	CASSLSRGSNSPLHF	TGTGCCAGCAGCTTATCCAGGGGTTCCAATTCACCCCTCCACTTT
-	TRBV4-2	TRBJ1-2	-	CASSGRGGSYGYTF	TGTGCCAGCAGCGGTCGCGGGGGAAGCTATGGCTACACCTTC
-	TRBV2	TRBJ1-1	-	CASGGARDTEAFF	TGTGCCAGTGGCGGAGCCCGGGACACTGAAGCTTTCTTT
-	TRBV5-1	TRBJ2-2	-	CASSLVRVGTGELFF	TGCGCCAGCAGCTTGGTTCGGGTAGGGACCGGGGAGCTGTTTTTT
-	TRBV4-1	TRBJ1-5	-	CASSQGGGDQPQHF	TGCGCCAGCAGCCAAGGGGGAGGGGATCAGCCCCAGCATTTT
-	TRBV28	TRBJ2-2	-	CASRFGGTGELFF	TGTGCCAGCAGATTCGGGGGCACCGGGGAGCTGTTTTTT
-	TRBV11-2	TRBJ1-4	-	CASSPTRGQEKLFF	TGTGCCAGCAGCCCTACCCGGGGGCAAGAAAAACTGTTTTTT
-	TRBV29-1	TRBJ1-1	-	CSSGGLGAGEAFF	TGCAGCTCCGGAGGATTGGGGGCGGGTGAAGCTTTCTTT
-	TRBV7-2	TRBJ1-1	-	CASSQYQGEAFF	TGTGCCAGCAGCCAATATCAGGGGGAAGCTTTCTTT